These 14 T cell receptor beta chains originate from one sample sequenced in a study of OX40 agonist ivuxolimab in advanced cancers. Measured with immunoSEQ multiplex PCR; TCRdb has only the in-frame clones, and not every one. This table holds 70,000 to 80,000 clones, about 88% found once. Sequences were derived from CD4+ or CD8+ T cells sorted from blood, sampled in a trial of the OX40 agonist ivuxolimab. These receptor sequences come from an adult with an advanced solid tumor such as melanoma, head and neck, liver or kidney cancer.

The rearrangement links TRBV5-1 to TRBJ1-2, with 9 bases aligning to TRBD1. Trimming took 4 bases from V and 7 from J; bases not matched to a gene: 5. This CDR3 region has 13 residues. Germline assignment: CDR1 SGHRS and CDR2 YFSETQ. The CDR3 DNA is TGCGCCAGCAGCACAGGGGGCGCGGGTGGCTACACCTTC. This gives the protein CASSTGGAGGYTF.

This clone appeared a single time. The chain is built from TRBV7-9 and TRBJ1-4, with D unclear. V lost 8 bases and J lost 3, with 16 bases in between. Per the germline V gene, CDR1 is SEHNR and CDR2 is FQNEAQ (reference sequence). The CDR3 sequence is 15 residues long. Here the CDR3 DNA reads TGTGCCAGCGGATCCCCGAACGGGGCTAATGAAAAACTGTTTTTT. This translates into CASGSPNGANEKLFF.

The genes are TRBV25-1 and TRBJ1-2; D is undetermined. The length of the CDR3 is 14 residues. Per germline, CDR1 MGHDK and CDR2 SYGVNS. Trimming stripped 2 bases from V and 0 bases from J, with 7 bases between. The CDR3 region is CASSESFTNYGYTF. CDR3 DNA: TGTGCCAGCAGTGAAAGTTTCACTAACTATGGCTACACCTTC.

This sequence joins TRBV5-1 and TRBJ2-1; 10 bases map to TRBD1. The CDR3 has 16 residues. Per the germline V gene, CDR1 is SGHRS and CDR2 is YFSETQ. After removal of 4 bases from V and 5 bases from J, the junction contained 9 bases not matched to a gene. The CDR3 is CASSPTTGGVNNEQFF. CDR3 DNA: TGCGCCAGCAGCCCTACGACAGGGGGCGTCAACAATGAGCAGTTCTTC.

This clone was detected once. The genes are TRBV10-2 and TRBJ1-5; 8 nucleotides align to TRBD1. The V and J ends lost 3 bases and 6 bases, in that order; junction bases with no gene match: 4. Germline V gene lookup returns CDR1 WSHSY and CDR2 SAAADI. There are 14 residues in the CDR3. The CDR3 DNA sequence: TGCGCCAGCAGTGATTCACAGGGGGGTCAGCCCCAGCATTTT. It yields the protein CASSDSQGGQPQHF.

In its sample, this clone was seen a few times. The genes are TRBV7-2 and TRBJ1-2; D ambiguous. The CDR3 length is 13 residues. CDR1 and CDR2 (germline): SGHTA, FQGNSA. The V gene lost 1 base and the J gene lost 4 bases, with 7 bases spanning the gap. The CDR3 region has the DNA TGTGCCAGCAGCTTAGTTTCGGGCTATGGCTACACCTTC. As protein: CASSLVSGYGYTF. The variable domain in full, completed from reference TRBV7-2 and TRBJ1-2, reads GAGVSQSPSNKVTEKGKDVELRCDPISGHTALYWYRQSLGQGLEFLIYFQGNSAPDKSGLPSDRFSAERTGGSVSTLTIQRTQQEDSAVYLCASSLVSGYGYTFGSGTRLTVV.

V is TRBV29-1 and J is TRBJ1-1; 10 bases fit TRBD1. The V gene's germline CDR1 is SQVTM and CDR2 ANQGSEA. V lost 7 bases to trimming and J lost 5 bases; unmatched junction nucleotides: 7. This CDR3 is built from 13 residues. CDR3 DNA: TGCAGCGCATGGACAGGGGGTTCAACTGAAGCTTTCTTT. Residues: CSAWTGGSTEAFF.

V is TRBV19 and J is TRBJ2-1, with D perhaps matching TRBD2 (5 bases). The CDR3 has 13 amino acids. V lost 2 bases, J lost 8 bases, and 10 bases lay in between. The germline V gene has CDR1 LNHDA and CDR2 SQIVND (reference sequence). The CDR3 DNA reads TGTGCCAGTAGTATATCAACTAGGGATGAGCAGTTCTTC. As protein: CASSISTRDEQFF.

DNA for the CDR3: TGCGCCAGCAGCTTGACTAGCGGACAAGAGACCCAGTACTTC. This gives the protein CASSLTSGQETQYF. V usage is TRBV5-1 and J usage is TRBJ2-5; TRBD2 aligns across 8 bases. CDR1 SGHRS and CDR2 YFSETQ come from the germline V gene. The CDR3 consists of 14 residues. V trimming: 1 base; J trimming: 2 bases; junction bases outside the gene matches: 1.

Details on this clone: Other DNA sequences within the sample encode an identical CDR3. This sequence joins TRBV2 and TRBJ2-4, with D hard to call. This CDR3 is 15 amino acids long. Germline CDR1 is SNHLY and CDR2 is FYNNEI. The ends were cut back, 6 bases at V and 0 bases at J, with 12 bases in the middle. The CDR3 region is CASSAQTVAKNIQYF. For the CDR3, the DNA is TGTGCCAGCAGCGCACAGACTGTAGCCAAAAACATTCAGTACTTC.

The chain joins TRBV7-9 to TRBJ1-2; unclear D gene. V was trimmed by 4 bases and J by 4 bases, leaving 10 bases between them. The V gene's germline CDR1 is SEHNR and CDR2 FQNEAQ (reference sequence). The CDR3 runs 13 residues. Here the CDR3 reads CASSSDTSYGYTF. DNA for the CDR3: TGTGCCAGCAGCTCAGACACCTCCTATGGCTACACCTTC.

The chain employs TRBV7-9 and TRBJ2-2; a weak D match, TRBD1 (6 bases). The CDR3 runs to 14 residues. Germline loops: CDR1 SEHNR, CDR2 FQNEAQ (reference sequence). V lost 1 base and J lost 4, with 7 bases in between. CDR3 sequence (DNA): TGTGCCAGCAGCTTAGGGACAGCCACCGGGGAGCTGTTTTTT. Encoded protein: CASSLGTATGELFF.

The DNA of the CDR3 is TGTGCCAGCAGCTTTGGAGGGCGGAGCGGGGACACTGAAGCTTTCTTT. It encodes CASSFGGRSGDTEAFF. The chain couples TRBV7-2 to TRBJ1-1; D call uncertain. This CDR3 spans 16 amino acids. V shed 3 bases and J shed 3 bases, with 17 bases lying between them. From germline, CDR1 is SGHTA and CDR2 FQGNSA.

The chain links TRBV4-1 to TRBJ1-4; D possibly corresponds to TRBD1 (5 bases). The ends were cut back, 4 bases at V and 0 bases at J, with 21 bases in the middle. CDR1 and CDR2 (germline): MGHRA, YSYEKL. This CDR3 has 19 residues. The CDR3 loop reads CASSLSGGVALATNEKLFF. For the CDR3, the DNA is TGCGCCAGCAGCCTATCGGGAGGGGTGGCGCTTGCAACTAATGAAAAACTGTTTTTT.